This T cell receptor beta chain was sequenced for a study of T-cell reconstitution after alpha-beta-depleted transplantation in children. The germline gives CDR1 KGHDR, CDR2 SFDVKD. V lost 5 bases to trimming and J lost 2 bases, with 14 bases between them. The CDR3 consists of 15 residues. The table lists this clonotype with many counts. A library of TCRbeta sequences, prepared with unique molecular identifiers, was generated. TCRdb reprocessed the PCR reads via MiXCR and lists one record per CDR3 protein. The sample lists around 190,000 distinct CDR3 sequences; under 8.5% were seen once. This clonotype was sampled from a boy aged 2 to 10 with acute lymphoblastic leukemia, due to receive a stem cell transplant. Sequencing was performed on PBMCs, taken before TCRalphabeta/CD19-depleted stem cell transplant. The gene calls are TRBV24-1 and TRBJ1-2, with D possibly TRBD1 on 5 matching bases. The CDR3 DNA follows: TGTGCCACCAGTGCCTCAGGGTTGTCGAACTATGGCTACACCTTC. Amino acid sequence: CATSASGLSNYGYTF.